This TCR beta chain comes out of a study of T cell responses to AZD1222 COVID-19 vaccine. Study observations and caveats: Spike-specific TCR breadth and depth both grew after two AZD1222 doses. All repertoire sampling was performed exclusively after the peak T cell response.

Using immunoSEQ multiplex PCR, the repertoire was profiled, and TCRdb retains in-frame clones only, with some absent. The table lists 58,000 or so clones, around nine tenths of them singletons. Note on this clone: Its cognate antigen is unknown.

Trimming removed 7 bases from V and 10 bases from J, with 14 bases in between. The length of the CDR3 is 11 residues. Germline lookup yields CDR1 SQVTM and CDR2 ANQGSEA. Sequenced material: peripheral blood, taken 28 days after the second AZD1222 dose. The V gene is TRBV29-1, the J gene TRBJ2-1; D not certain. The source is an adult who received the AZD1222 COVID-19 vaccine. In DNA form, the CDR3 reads TGCAGCGCCGACTTATCATGGGAGCAGTTCTTC. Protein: CSADLSWEQFF.